This T cell receptor (beta chain) comes out of a study of T cells in Graves' hyperthyroidism and ophthalmopathy. Patients aged 18 to 65 had newly diagnosed hyperthyroidism that had lasted under 2 months. Around 10 ml of fresh peripheral blood supplied the PBMCs. TCR beta CDR3 regions were amplified from RNA. First-round RT-PCR targeting the TCR CDR3 was performed with the HTBI primer set. TCRdb analysed the multiplex PCR reads with MiXCR anew, one entry per CDR3 protein. This table has 95,000 to 110,000 distinct CDR3 sequences, less than 55% appearing once. Trimming at V came to 5 bases and at J to 8 bases, leaving 7 bases not matched to a gene. The germline V gene encodes CDR1 SEHNR and CDR2 FQNEAQ (reference sequence). This CDR3 has 14 amino acids.

Sequencing was carried out using blood. The genes are TRBV7-9 and TRBJ2-1, with 9 bases that match TRBD1. The TCR comes from a man aged 40-50 years with Graves' hyperthyroidism. Here the CDR3 reads CASSDRDRAHEQFF. CDR3 DNA sequence: TGTGCCAGCAGCGACCGGGACAGGGCCCATGAGCAGTTCTTC.